What follows is one T cell receptor (beta chain) and its context. The data derive from a study of blood T cell repertoires in COVID-19. Overall study: Sites in the United States, Italy and Spain provided acute and convalescent COVID-19 samples. T cells, B-cell-depleted T cells, or PBMCs provided the cDNA or gDNA that served as material.

The method was immunoSEQ multiplex PCR; TCRdb's version includes in-frame clones alone and lacks a portion of them. The sample carries 20,000 to 25,000 clones, 80% to 85% recorded once. The V gene's germline CDR1 is SGHTA and CDR2 FQGNSA. The ends lost 10 bases at V and 0 bases at J; junction bases unmatched: 4. The CDR3 consists of 13 residues. The chain couples TRBV7-2 to TRBJ2-3, with TRBD2 matching 7 bases. Sequenced input: peripheral blood. This TCR derives from a man between 65 and 80 years old with acute or convalescent COVID-19. This CDR3 is CATTSASTDTQYF. CDR3 sequence (DNA): TGTGCCACCACTAGCGCCAGCACAGATACGCAGTATTTT.